Detailed here is one TCR beta chain. These data originate in a study of shared clonotypes between healthy human individuals. This CDR3 is built from 16 residues. Trimming took 0 bases from V and 6 from J; bases not matched to a gene: 9. Germline assignment: CDR1 SGHRS and CDR2 YFSETQ. Data came from immunoSEQ multiplex PCR; TCRdb stores just in-frame clones and leaves some out. Among 2 million to 2.5 million clones, 92% were seen once, and the ten largest hold approximately 0.4%. The sequence came from a man between 18 and 35 years old in good health. Some clones in this sample may be carry-over from other donors' samples. V gene TRBV5-1 combines with J gene TRBJ2-1, with 7 nucleotides matching TRBD2. Sequenced input: naive CD4+ T cells from PBMCs. Subset indicated: CD45RA+ positively selected. This CDR3 reads CASSLGLIGRSNEQFF. The CDR3 DNA follows: TGCGCCAGCAGCTTGGGACTTATCGGGAGGTCCAATGAGCAGTTCTTC.